These 16 T cell receptor beta chains were all obtained from the same sample, sequenced in a study of T cell responses to AZD1222 COVID-19 vaccine. Assay: immunoSEQ multiplex PCR; the TCRdb copy retains only in-frame clones and omits some. Here the sample spans 90,000 to 150,000 clones, over 85% being singletons. Sample: peripheral blood, taken on day 0 of AZD1222 vaccination. The receptors originated from an adult in good health.

The chain recombines TRBV5-1 with TRBJ2-5, with 8 bases identical to TRBD2. The CDR3 extends over 14 amino acids. J gave up 4 bases and V 4 bases, and 6 bases lay outside the gene matches. The germline gives CDR1 SGHRS, CDR2 YFSETQ. The CDR3 nucleotides read TGCGCCAGCAGCGTAGGACTAGCATCAGAGACCCAGTACTTC. Protein product: CASSVGLASETQYF.

V and J are TRBV7-3 and TRBJ1-3; no firm D call. In germline, CDR1 is SGHTA, CDR2 FQGTGA. This CDR3 spans 15 amino acids. V was cut by 0 bases and J by 4 bases, with 10 bases left in between. As DNA, the CDR3 is TGTGCCAGCAGCTTAACACCAGCTGCCGGAAACACCATATATTTT. This sequence encodes CASSLTPAAGNTIYF.

This clone was picked up one time. This sample also contains other DNA sequences that code for the same CDR3. The chain recombines TRBV28 with TRBJ2-5; unclear D gene. Germline loops: CDR1 MDHEN, CDR2 SYDVKM. V was cut by 4 bases and J by 5 bases, with 5 bases left in between. The CDR3 has 11 amino acids. The CDR3 reads CASSSRETQYF. CDR3 nucleotides: TGTGCCAGCAGTTCCCGGGAGACCCAGTACTTC.

The chain is built from TRBV5-1 and TRBJ1-2; unclear D gene. V was cut by 0 bases and J by 4 bases, with 13 bases left in between. The length of the CDR3 is 15 residues. CDR1 and CDR2 (germline): SGHRS, YFSETQ. The CDR3: CASSLVAVSLYGYTF. The CDR3 DNA reads TGCGCCAGCAGCTTGGTCGCAGTTTCCCTCTATGGCTACACCTTC.

V gene TRBV25-1 combines with J gene TRBJ2-2; perhaps TRBD1 as D (5 bases). This CDR3 is 15 amino acids long. Germline CDR1 and CDR2: MGHDK and SYGVNS. V was trimmed by 6 bases and J by 4 bases, leaving 15 bases between them. CDR3 amino acids: CASRDWQGVTGELFF. As DNA, the CDR3 is TGTGCCAGCAGAGACTGGCAGGGTGTCACCGGGGAGCTGTTTTTT.

The chain employs TRBV3-1 (or the pseudogene TRBV3-2) and TRBJ2-1; D is possibly TRBD2 (6 bases). V shed 2 bases and J shed 4 bases, with 9 bases lying between them. The CDR3 runs to 14 residues. Germline V gene data show CDR1 as LGHDT and CDR2 as YNNKEL (reference sequence). CDR3 DNA: TGTGCCAGCAGCCAAACGGGACTTTACAATGAGCAGTTCTTC. It yields the protein CASSQTGLYNEQFF.

The J gene is TRBJ2-5, the V gene TRBV18, with TRBD1 matching 8 bases. CDR1 KGHSH and CDR2 LQKENI come from the germline V gene. The CDR3 has 15 residues. V gave up 6 bases and J gave up 2 bases; unmatched junction bases: 8. CDR3: CASSPQTGEQETQYF. CDR3 in DNA: TGTGCCAGCTCTCCGCAGACAGGGGAACAAGAGACCCAGTACTTC.

This clone was observed once. The genes are TRBV5-6 and TRBJ1-2; the match to TRBD1 covers 9 bases. V was clipped by 5 bases and J by 8 bases; unmatched bases: 19. Germline CDR1 SGHDT, CDR2 YYEEEE. The CDR3 is 17 amino acids. CDR3 coding DNA: TGTGCCAGCAGTCGGGGGGCTAACAGGGGGCGAGTCACAGGCTACACCTTC. It specifies CASSRGANRGRVTGYTF.

The chain combines TRBV28 with TRBJ2-2; tentatively, D is TRBD1 (6 bases). This CDR3 region has 16 residues. With 5 bases removed from V and 2 bases from J, the gap between germline ends came to 15 bases. CDR1 is MDHEN, CDR2 SYDVKM, per germline. The CDR3 is CASSLPGTRNTGELFF. CDR3 bases: TGTGCCAGCAGTCTCCCCGGGACAAGAAACACCGGGGAGCTGTTTTTT. The complete variable domain, with remaining parts taken from reference TRBV28 and TRBJ2-2, reads DVKVTQSSRYLVKRTGEKVFLECVQDMDHENMFWYRQDPGLGLRLIYFSYDVKMKEKGDIPEGYSVSREKKERFSLILESASTNQTSMYLCASSLPGTRNTGELFFGEGSRLTVL.

CDR3 amino acids: CASSTRLNEKLFF. CDR3 DNA sequence: TGTGCCAGTAGTACTCGACTCAATGAAAAACTGTTTTTT. V gene TRBV19 combines with J gene TRBJ1-4; D is unclear. The CDR3 is 13 amino acids. The V gene lost 4 bases and the J gene lost 5 bases, with 8 bases spanning the gap. The germline gives CDR1 LNHDA, CDR2 SQIVND (reference sequence).

The chain combines TRBV5-5 with TRBJ1-2, with D unresolved. The germline V and J ends were trimmed by 0 bases and 1 base, with 10 bases remaining between them. The CDR3 has 15 residues. Germline CDR1 SGHKS, CDR2 YYEKEE (reference sequence). CDR3 nucleotide sequence: TGTGCCAGCAGCTTGGTGGCGGGGATTAACTATGGCTACACCTTC. Its translation: CASSLVAGINYGYTF.

This chain joins TRBV2 and TRBJ2-7; D is perhaps TRBD2 (5 bases). Between the trimmed V and J ends, which lost 8 bases and 3 bases, there was a span of 11 bases. Germline lookup yields CDR1 SNHLY and CDR2 FYNNEI. This CDR3 contains 12 residues. The CDR3 loop is CASDSDFYEQYF. The CDR3 nucleotides read TGTGCCAGCGATTCGGACTTCTACGAGCAGTACTTC.

The chain is built from TRBV29-1 and TRBJ1-1; TRBD1 is a possible D gene (5 bases). The ends were cut back, 2 bases at V and 4 bases at J, with 11 bases in the middle. In germline, CDR1 is SQVTM, CDR2 ANQGSEA. CDR3 length: 13 amino acids. CDR3 region: CSVEFGHGTEAFF. The CDR3 DNA reads as TGCAGCGTTGAATTTGGACATGGCACTGAAGCTTTCTTT.

The chain carries TRBV7-2 and TRBJ2-7, with a tentative D call TRBD1 (6 bases). V was shortened by 5 bases and J by 2 bases, with 19 bases between the two germline ends. The CDR3 is 16 amino acids. CDR1 is SGHTA and CDR2 is FQGNSA in the germline V gene. The CDR3 DNA reads as TGTGCCAGCAGCAATCCGATCCCGGGACACCCCTACGAGCAGTACTTC. Its protein product is CASSNPIPGHPYEQYF.

V usage is TRBV18 and J usage is TRBJ2-1; no definite D call. Germline-derived CDR1 and CDR2 are KGHSH and LQKENI. Deletions cut 0 bases from V and 2 bases from J, with 8 bases between. The CDR3 loop spans 15 amino acids. The CDR3 DNA sequence: TGTGCCAGCTCACCACCGCAGGAAACCTACAATGAGCAGTTCTTC. It yields the protein CASSPPQETYNEQFF.

The sample holds one count of this clone. The chain employs TRBV30 and TRBJ1-6, with 11 nucleotides matching TRBD1. The CDR3 covers 15 residues. The junction had 9 bases not matched to a gene; V was cut back by 5 bases and J by 9 bases. CDR1 and CDR2 (germline): GTSNPN, SVGIG (reference sequence). In DNA form, the CDR3 reads TGTGCCTGGCGGGTCACGGGACAGGGGGTTTCACCCCTCCACTTT. This codes for CAWRVTGQGVSPLHF. The whole variable domain, remainder taken from reference TRBV30 and TRBJ1-6, is SQTIHQWPATLVQPVGSPLSLECTVEGTSNPNLYWYRQAAGRGLQLLFYSVGIGQISSEVPQNLSASRPQDRQFILSSKKLLLSDSGFYLCAWRVTGQGVSPLHFGNGTRLTVT.